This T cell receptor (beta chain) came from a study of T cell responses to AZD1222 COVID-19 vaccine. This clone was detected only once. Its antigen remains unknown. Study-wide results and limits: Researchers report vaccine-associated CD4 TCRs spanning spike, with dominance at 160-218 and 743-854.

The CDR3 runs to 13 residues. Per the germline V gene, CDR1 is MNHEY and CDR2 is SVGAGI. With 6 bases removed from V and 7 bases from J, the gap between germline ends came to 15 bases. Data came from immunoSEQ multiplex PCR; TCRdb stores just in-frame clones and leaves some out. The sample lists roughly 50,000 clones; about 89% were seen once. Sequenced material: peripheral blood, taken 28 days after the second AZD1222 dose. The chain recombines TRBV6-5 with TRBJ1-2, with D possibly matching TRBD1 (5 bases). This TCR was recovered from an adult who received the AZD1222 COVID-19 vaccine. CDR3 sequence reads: CASRARPGSGYTF. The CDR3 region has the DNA TGTGCCAGCAGGGCTCGCCCAGGGTCTGGCTACACCTTC.